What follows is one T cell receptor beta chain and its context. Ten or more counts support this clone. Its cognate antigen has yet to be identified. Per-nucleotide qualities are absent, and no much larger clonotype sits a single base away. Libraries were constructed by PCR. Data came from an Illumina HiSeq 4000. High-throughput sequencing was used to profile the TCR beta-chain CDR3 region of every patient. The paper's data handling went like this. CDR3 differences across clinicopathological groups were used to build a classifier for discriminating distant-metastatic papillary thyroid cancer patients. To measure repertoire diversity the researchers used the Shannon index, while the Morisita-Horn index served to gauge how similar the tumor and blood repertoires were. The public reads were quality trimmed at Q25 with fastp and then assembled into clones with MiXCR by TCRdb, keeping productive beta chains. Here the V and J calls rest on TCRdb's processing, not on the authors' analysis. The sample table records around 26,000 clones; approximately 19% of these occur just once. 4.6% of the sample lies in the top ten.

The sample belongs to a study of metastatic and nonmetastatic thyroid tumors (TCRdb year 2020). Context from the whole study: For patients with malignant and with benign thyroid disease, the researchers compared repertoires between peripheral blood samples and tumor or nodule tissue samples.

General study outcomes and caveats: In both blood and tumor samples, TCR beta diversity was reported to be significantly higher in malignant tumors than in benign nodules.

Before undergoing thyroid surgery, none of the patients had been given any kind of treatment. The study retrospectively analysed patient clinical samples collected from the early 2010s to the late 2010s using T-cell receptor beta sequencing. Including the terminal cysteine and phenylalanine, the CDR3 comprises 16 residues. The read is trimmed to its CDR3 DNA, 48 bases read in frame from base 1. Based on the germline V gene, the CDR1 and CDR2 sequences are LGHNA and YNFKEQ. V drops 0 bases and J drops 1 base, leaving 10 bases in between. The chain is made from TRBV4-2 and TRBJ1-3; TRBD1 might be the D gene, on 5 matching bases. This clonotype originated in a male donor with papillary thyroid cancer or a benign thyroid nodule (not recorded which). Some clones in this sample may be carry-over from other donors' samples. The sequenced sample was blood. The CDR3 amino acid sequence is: CASSQDWSGSGNTIYF. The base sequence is TGTGCCAGCAGCCAAGATTGGTCAGGGTCTGGAAACACCATATATTTT.